The rows below give T cell receptor beta chains drawn from one sample of a study of Graves' ophthalmopathy and Graves' hyperthyroidism. MiXCR was run by TCRdb on the multiplex PCR reads, yielding one entry per CDR3 protein. The sample holds about 380,000 distinct CDR3 sequences, approximately 15% seen once. The sample comprised peripheral blood. All receptors come from a woman under 30 with stable Graves' hyperthyroidism. CDR3s include the opening cysteine and the closing phenylalanine or tryptophan. The order of the fields is J gene, D gene, V gene, clone size, CDR3 protein, CDR3 DNA. A D gene is named only where the DNA matches it firmly. Rows may omit the clone size; those that give it use once, few, many or a size class.

>TRBJ1-2|TRBD1|TRBV20-1|many
CSARGQDVGYGYTF
TGCAGTGCTAGGGGACAGGACGTCGGTTATGGCTACACCTTC
>TRBJ1-2|TRBD1|TRBV6-1|.
CASTGTGDVGYTF
TGTGCCAGCACCGGGACAGGGGATGTTGGCTACACCTTC
>TRBJ1-1|.|TRBV7-2|many
CASSPLTIRTEAFF
TGTGCCAGCAGCCCCCTCACAATTAGGACTGAAGCTTTCTTT
>TRBJ2-5|.|TRBV12-3/TRBV12-4|many
CASSHDNAETQYF
TGTGCCAGCAGCCACGATAACGCGGAGACCCAGTACTTC
>TRBJ2-5|.|TRBV27|many
CASSDGSPGESRETQYF
TGTGCCAGCAGTGACGGGAGTCCGGGAGAATCAAGAGAGACCCAGTACTTC
>TRBJ1-2|.|TRBV2|many
CASSEQFHYGCTF
TGTGCCAGCAGTGAACAGTTTCACTATGGCTGCACCTTC
>TRBJ1-2|.|TRBV5-1|.
CASSLGEIGYGYTF
TGCGCCAGCAGCTTGGGGGAAATCGGCTATGGCTACACCTTC
>TRBJ2-4|TRBD2|TRBV29-1|few
CSVPGGNIKYF
TGCAGCGTTCCGGGGGGTAACATTAAGTACTTC
>TRBJ2-2|.|TRBV5-1|few
CASSLDNTKYPRELFF
TGCGCCAGCAGCCTGGACAACACAAAATACCCAAGGGAGCTGTTTTTT
>TRBJ1-1|.|TRBV19|many
CASSLLRGGTEAFF
TGTGCCAGTAGTCTCCTCAGGGGAGGGACTGAAGCTTTCTTT
>TRBJ2-7|.|TRBV13|many
CASSSGRFEQYF
TGTGCCAGCAGTAGCGGACGCTTCGAGCAGTACTTC
>TRBJ1-3|.|TRBV7-2|many
CASSLDGGNTIYF
TGTGCCAGCAGCTTGGACGGTGGAAACACCATATATTTT
>TRBJ2-2|.|TRBV20-1|.
CSARVGGTGELFF
TGCAGTGCTAGGGTCGGGGGTACCGGGGAGCTGTTTTTT
>TRBJ2-7|TRBD1|TRBV7-9|many
CASSPMTGIYEQYF
TGTGCCAGCAGCCCCATGACAGGGATCTACGAGCAGTACTTC
>TRBJ1-1|.|TRBV12-3/TRBV12-4|many
CASGPPNTEAFF
TGTGCCAGCGGCCCACCGAACACTGAAGCTTTCTTT
>TRBJ1-2|TRBD1|TRBV6-1|once
CASTSGQGTYTF
TGTGCCAGCACCTCCGGACAGGGAACCTACACCTTC
>TRBJ2-5|.|TRBV7-6|many
CASSQPIETQYF
TGTGCCAGCAGCCAGCCCATAGAGACCCAGTACTTC
>TRBJ2-2|.|TRBV5-4|many
CASSLYRYPGLNTGELFF
TGTGCCAGCAGCTTGTATCGCTATCCGGGACTCAACACCGGGGAGCTGTTTTTT
>TRBJ2-7|.|TRBV12-3/TRBV12-4|many
CASSFGGALYEQYF
TGTGCCAGCAGTTTTGGGGGTGCCCTCTACGAGCAGTACTTC
>TRBJ2-7|.|TRBV7-2|many
CASSFNRDEQYF
TGTGCCAGCAGCTTCAACAGGGACGAGCAGTACTTC
>TRBJ1-2|.|TRBV5-1|many
CASSWLGFYGYTF
TGCGCCAGCAGCTGGCTCGGGTTTTATGGCTACACCTTC
>TRBJ2-6|.|TRBV12-3/TRBV12-4|many
CASSPRAPGGANVLTF
TGTGCCAGCAGCCCCCGTGCTCCGGGTGGGGCCAACGTCCTGACTTTC
>TRBJ1-4|.|TRBV7-2|many
CASSSYLSSATNEKLFF
TGTGCCAGCAGCTCCTATCTATCTTCTGCAACTAATGAAAAACTGTTTTTT
>TRBJ1-2|TRBD1|TRBV24-1|many
CATSDRTGHNYGYTF
TGTGCCACCAGTGATCGGACAGGCCATAACTATGGCTACACCTTC
>TRBJ1-2|.|TRBV6-1|many
CASRRGVPKSLNYGYTF
TGTGCCAGCAGAAGAGGGGTGCCCAAATCCCTAAACTATGGCTACACCTTC
>TRBJ2-7|TRBD1|TRBV20-1|.
CSAMGQGIYEQYF
TGCAGTGCTATGGGACAGGGAATCTACGAGCAGTACTTC
>TRBJ2-5|.|TRBV6-2/TRBV6-3|many
CASSYSMRPPYQETQYF
TGTGCCAGCAGTTACTCGATGCGACCCCCGTACCAAGAGACCCAGTACTTC
>TRBJ2-7|TRBD2|TRBV5-1|.
CASSLAGTRNEQYF
TGCGCCAGCAGCTTGGCGGGGACTAGAAACGAGCAGTACTTC
>TRBJ2-2|.|TRBV10-1|few
CASSDASGPLGGELFF
TGCGCCAGCAGTGATGCCAGCGGGCCCCTCGGCGGGGAGCTGTTTTTT
>TRBJ2-5|.|TRBV6-1|many
CACRGARTQYF
TGTGCCTGCCGGGGTGCAAGGACCCAGTACTTC
>TRBJ2-7|.|TRBV6-1|many
CASSSQTPRSYEQYF
TGTGCCAGCAGCTCCCAGACACCGCGCTCCTACGAGCAGTACTTC
>TRBJ2-5|.|TRBV24-1|many
CATSDLLVETQYF
TGTGCCACCAGTGATTTGCTGGTAGAGACCCAGTACTTC
>TRBJ1-1|.|TRBV7-9|.
CASSLVGGLGTEAFF
TGTGCCAGCAGCTTAGTCGGGGGGCTTGGCACTGAAGCTTTCTTT
>TRBJ1-2|.|TRBV20-1|few
CSARQSSLGGYTF
TGCAGTGCTAGGCAGAGCTCACTAGGTGGCTACACCTTC
>TRBJ1-1|.|TRBV27|.
CASRYGVEASF
TGTGCCAGCAGGTACGGGGTTGAAGCTTCCTTT
>TRBJ1-5|.|TRBV10-2|few
CASSDLGQVNQPQHF
TGCGCCAGCAGTGACTTGGGACAAGTCAATCAGCCCCAGCATTTT
>TRBJ1-1|TRBD1|TRBV10-1|many
CASSLGTGAEAFF
TGCGCCAGCAGTCTTGGGACAGGGGCTGAAGCTTTCTTT
>TRBJ2-4|.|TRBV5-5|.
CASSLEGQRLGIQYF
TGTGCCAGCAGCTTGGAGGGCCAGCGTCTGGGCATTCAGTACTTC
>TRBJ1-1|.|TRBV29-1|few
CSVDVVENTEAFF
TGCAGCGTTGATGTGGTAGAGAACACTGAAGCTTTCTTT
>TRBJ1-1|.|TRBV24-1|.
CATSDAGDHPEAFF
TGTGCCACCAGTGATGCAGGGGACCATCCTGAAGCTTTCTTT
>TRBJ2-7|TRBD2|TRBV6-1|many
CASSEPGLAGPRGEQYF
TGTGCCAGCAGTGAACCCGGACTAGCGGGGCCCCGGGGAGAGCAGTACTTC
>TRBJ2-5|TRBD2|TRBV9|many
CASSVGTSGAQETQYF
TGTGCCAGCAGCGTAGGGACTAGCGGGGCCCAAGAGACCCAGTACTTC
>TRBJ2-7|TRBD1|TRBV7-2|many
CASSSPGTGATYEQYF
TGTGCCAGCAGCTCCCCCGGGACAGGGGCTACCTACGAGCAGTACTTC
>TRBJ2-7|TRBD2|TRBV4-2|few
CASSPALAGNPYEQYF
TGTGCCAGCAGCCCCGCCCTAGCGGGGAATCCCTACGAGCAGTACTTC
>TRBJ2-5|TRBD2|TRBV4-1|.
CASSQDQAGMETQYF
TGCGCCAGCAGCCAAGATCAAGCGGGGATGGAGACCCAGTACTTC
>TRBJ1-1|.|TRBV27|many
CASSSGRDTEAFF
TGTGCCAGCAGTTCCGGACGGGACACTGAAGCTTTCTTT
>TRBJ1-5|.|TRBV2|few
CASSAGRGAGNQPQHF
TGTGCCAGCAGTGCGGGGAGGGGGGCAGGAAATCAGCCCCAGCATTTT
>TRBJ1-2|.|TRBV4-1|many
CASSQDVSGGYGYTF
TGCGCCAGCAGCCAAGACGTCTCCGGCGGCTATGGCTACACCTTC
>TRBJ1-5|.|TRBV6-2/TRBV6-3|many
CASSYLTRDQPQHF
TGTGCCAGCAGTTACCTCACCAGGGATCAGCCCCAGCATTTT
>TRBJ1-2|.|TRBV19|few
CASSTIRTGYTF
TGTGCCAGTAGTACCATAAGGACCGGCTACACCTTC
>TRBJ2-7|TRBD2|TRBV12-3/TRBV12-4|.
CASSPGTTGEHEQYF
TGTGCCAGCAGCCCCGGGACTACGGGTGAACACGAGCAGTACTTC
>TRBJ1-6|.|TRBV12-3/TRBV12-4|many
CASSFSGRGISPLHF
TGTGCCAGCAGTTTTAGCGGCAGGGGAATTTCACCCCTCCACTTT
>TRBJ2-7|TRBD2|TRBV20-1|.
CSASGLAGGPGEQYF
TGCAGTGCCTCGGGACTAGCGGGGGGGCCAGGGGAGCAGTACTTC
>TRBJ1-1|TRBD1|TRBV11-2|.
CASSLVGRGRLTEAFF
TGTGCCAGCAGCTTAGTCGGCAGGGGGCGGCTCACTGAAGCTTTCTTT
>TRBJ1-3|.|TRBV6-2/TRBV6-3|few
CASSRASGTFNSGNTIYF
TGTGCCAGCAGCCGAGCCTCCGGGACATTTAACTCTGGAAACACCATATATTTT
>TRBJ1-1|TRBD1|TRBV5-1|many
CASSLEQGAMNTEAFF
TGCGCCAGCAGCTTGGAACAGGGGGCTATGAACACTGAAGCTTTCTTT
>TRBJ1-1|.|TRBV7-3|many
CASSLKTGAAFF
TGTGCCAGCAGCCTAAAGACCGGCGCGGCTTTCTTT
>TRBJ1-6|.|TRBV6-5|many
CASSYPLEGSPLHF
TGTGCCAGCAGTTACCCGCTTGAGGGTTCACCCCTCCACTTT